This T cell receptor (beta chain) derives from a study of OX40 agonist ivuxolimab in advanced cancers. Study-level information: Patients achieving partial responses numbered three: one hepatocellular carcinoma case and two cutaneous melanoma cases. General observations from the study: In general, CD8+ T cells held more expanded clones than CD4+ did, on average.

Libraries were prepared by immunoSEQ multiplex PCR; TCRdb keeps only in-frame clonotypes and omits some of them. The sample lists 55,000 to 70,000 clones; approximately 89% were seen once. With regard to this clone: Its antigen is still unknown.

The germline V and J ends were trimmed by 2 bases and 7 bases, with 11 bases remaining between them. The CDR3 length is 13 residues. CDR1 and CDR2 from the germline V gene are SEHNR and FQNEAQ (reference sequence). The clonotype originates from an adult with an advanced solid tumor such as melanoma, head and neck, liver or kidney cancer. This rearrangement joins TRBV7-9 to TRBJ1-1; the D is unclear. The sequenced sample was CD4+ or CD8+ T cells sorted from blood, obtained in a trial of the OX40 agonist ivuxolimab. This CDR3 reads CASSLNRANEAFF. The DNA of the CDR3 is TGTGCCAGCAGCTTAAATAGGGCCAATGAAGCTTTCTTT.